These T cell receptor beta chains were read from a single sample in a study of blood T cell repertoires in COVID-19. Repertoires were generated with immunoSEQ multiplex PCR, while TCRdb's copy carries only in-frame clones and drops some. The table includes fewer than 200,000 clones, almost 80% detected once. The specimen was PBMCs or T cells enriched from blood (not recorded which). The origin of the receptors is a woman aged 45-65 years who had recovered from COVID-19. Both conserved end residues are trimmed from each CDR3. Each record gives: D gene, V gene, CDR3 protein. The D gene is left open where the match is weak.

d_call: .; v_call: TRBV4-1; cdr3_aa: ASSQVQQPYEQY
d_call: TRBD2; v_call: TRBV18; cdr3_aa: ASSPERETNEQF
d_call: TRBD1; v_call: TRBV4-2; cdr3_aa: ASSQPTGGADYGYT
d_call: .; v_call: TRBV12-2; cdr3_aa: ASRLFRGISWQY
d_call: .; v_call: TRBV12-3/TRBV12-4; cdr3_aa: ASSYRVGEQY
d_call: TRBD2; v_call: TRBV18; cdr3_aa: ASSLTTSGAAYNEQF
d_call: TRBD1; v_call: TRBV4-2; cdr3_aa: ASSLAGTGFKY
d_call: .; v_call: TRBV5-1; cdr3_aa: ASSLTSGLSGNTIY
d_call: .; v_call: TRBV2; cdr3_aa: ASSEGTANVLT
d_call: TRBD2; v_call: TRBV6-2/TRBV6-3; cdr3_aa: ASSGKPGLAGVISTDTQY
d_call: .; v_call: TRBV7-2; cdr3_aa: ASSLQVGERFSYEQY
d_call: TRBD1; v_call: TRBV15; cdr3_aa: ATSRAGQPLGTQY
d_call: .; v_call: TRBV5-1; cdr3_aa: ASSLSGSWTGELF
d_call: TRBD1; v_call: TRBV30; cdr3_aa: AWSAAGTGGTQY